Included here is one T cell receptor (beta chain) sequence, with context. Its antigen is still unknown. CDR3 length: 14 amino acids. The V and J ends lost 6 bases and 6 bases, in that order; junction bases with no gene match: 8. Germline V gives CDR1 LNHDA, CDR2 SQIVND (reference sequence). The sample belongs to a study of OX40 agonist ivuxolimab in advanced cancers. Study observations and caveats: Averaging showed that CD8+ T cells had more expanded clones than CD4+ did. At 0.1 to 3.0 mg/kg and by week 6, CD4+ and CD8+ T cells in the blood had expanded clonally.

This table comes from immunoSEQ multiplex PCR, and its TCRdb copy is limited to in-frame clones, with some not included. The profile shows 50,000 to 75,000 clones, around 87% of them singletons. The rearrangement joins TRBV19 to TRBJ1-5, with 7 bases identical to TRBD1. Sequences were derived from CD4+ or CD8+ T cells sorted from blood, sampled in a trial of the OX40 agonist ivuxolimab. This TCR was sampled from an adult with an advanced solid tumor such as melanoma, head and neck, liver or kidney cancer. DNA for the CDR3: TGTGCCAGTAGCGCCACAGGGGTTGGTCAGCCCCAGCATTTT. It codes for CASSATGVGQPQHF. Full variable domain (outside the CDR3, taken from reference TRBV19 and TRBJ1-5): DGGITQSPKYLFRKEGQNVTLSCEQNLNHDAMYWYRQDPGQGLRLIYYSQIVNDFQKGDIAEGYSVSREKKESFPLTVTSAQKNPTAFYLCASSATGVGQPQHFGDGTRLSIL.